The 20 T cell receptor beta chains in this list originate from one sample, sequenced in a study of CD8+ T cells in alopecia areata. As to treatment: oral pan-JAK inhibitor, 5-10 mg twice daily. RNA extraction and reverse transcription yielded cDNA as sequencing template. The data were produced by immunoSEQ multiplex PCR, yet TCRdb's version contains in-frame clones alone and is incomplete. This sample has some 110,000 clones; roughly 50% occur once, and the top ten carry less than 15%. The sequences come from CD8+ T cells sorted from blood, collected at week 24, from a patient treated with tofacitinib. The source of these receptors is a human donor with alopecia areata.

This clone was seen just once. This rearrangement joins TRBV2 to TRBJ2-2, with TRBD2 identical over 11 bases. The CDR3 spans 17 residues. Germline CDR1 is SNHLY and CDR2 is FYNNEI. Germline trimming cut 6 bases from V and 5 bases from J; bases unmatched to any gene: 11. The CDR3 spells CASRGRLAGLTTGELFF. The DNA for the CDR3 is TGTGCCAGCAGAGGCCGACTAGCGGGGCTAACAACCGGGGAGCTGTTTTTT. The complete variable domain, with remaining parts taken from reference TRBV2 and TRBJ2-2, reads EPEVTQTPSHQVTQMGQEVILRCVPISNHLYFYWYRQILGQKVEFLVSFYNNEISEKSEIFDDQFSVERPDGSNFTLKIRSTKLEDSAMYFCASRGRLAGLTTGELFFGEGSRLTVL.

The gene calls are TRBV7-8 and TRBJ1-5; D uncertain. The CDR3 sequence is 17 residues long. With 3 bases removed from V and 0 bases from J, the gap between germline ends came to 15 bases. In germline, CDR1 is SGHVS, CDR2 FQNEAQ. The CDR3: CASSLTHSRYSNQPQHF. CDR3 DNA sequence: TGTGCCAGCAGCTTGACACATTCCCGCTATAGCAATCAGCCCCAGCATTTT.

The V gene is TRBV11-2, the J gene TRBJ2-7; a possible D gene is TRBD2 (6 bases). This CDR3 comprises 16 residues. Germline loops: CDR1 SGHAT, CDR2 FQNNGV. Trimming took 1 base from V and 2 from J, leaving 15 bases between them. Written as DNA, the CDR3 is TGTGCCAGCAGCTTAGCTGGACTAAGACCCACCTACGAGCAGTACTTC. It encodes CASSLAGLRPTYEQYF.

This clone was seen only a few times. The chain is built from TRBV4-2 and TRBJ1-5; 8 bases agree with TRBD1. The CDR3 spans 15 residues. Germline V lookup: CDR1 LGHNA, CDR2 YNFKEQ. J gave up 6 bases and V 0 bases, and 4 bases lay outside the gene matches. The CDR3 sequence: CASSQDPGGSQPQHF. The CDR3 coding sequence is TGTGCCAGCAGCCAAGACCCAGGGGGCAGTCAGCCCCAGCATTTT.

This chain uses TRBV5-6 with TRBJ2-7; D is perhaps TRBD2 (5 bases). Per the germline V gene, CDR1 is SGHDT and CDR2 is YYEEEE. The V gene lost 4 bases and the J gene lost 8 bases, with 13 bases spanning the gap. The CDR3 is made up of 12 amino acids. The CDR3 here is CASSRGGLKQYF. In DNA form, the CDR3 reads TGTGCCAGCAGCCGCGGTGGACTCAAGCAGTACTTC.

The chain links TRBV7-8 to TRBJ2-5; 14 bases agree with TRBD2. V gave up 3 bases and J gave up 0 bases; unmatched junction bases: 6. Germline V lookup: CDR1 SGHVS, CDR2 FQNEAQ. The CDR3 has 18 residues. CDR3 residues: CASSFGLAGGLYQETQYF. The CDR3 coding sequence is TGTGCCAGCAGCTTCGGACTAGCGGGGGGCCTGTACCAAGAGACCCAGTACTTC.

This clone has only a few counts. The chain has TRBV2 and TRBJ2-1, with TRBD2 matching 14 bases. The trim removed 3 bases at V and 3 bases at J, leaving 13 bases unmatched. There are 20 residues in the CDR3. Germline assignment: CDR1 SNHLY and CDR2 FYNNEI. The CDR3 loop is CASSDLAGLAGAMFYNEQFF. The CDR3 bases are TGTGCCAGCAGTGATTTGGCGGGACTAGCGGGGGCGATGTTCTACAATGAGCAGTTCTTC. The whole variable domain, remainder taken from reference TRBV2 and TRBJ2-1, is EPEVTQTPSHQVTQMGQEVILRCVPISNHLYFYWYRQILGQKVEFLVSFYNNEISEKSEIFDDQFSVERPDGSNFTLKIRSTKLEDSAMYFCASSDLAGLAGAMFYNEQFFGPGTRLTVL.

This clone appeared a few times. The rearrangement links TRBV29-1 to TRBJ2-7, with 9 bases identical to TRBD2. Germline assignment: CDR1 SQVTM and CDR2 ANQGSEA. J lost 9 bases, V lost 1 base, and 13 bases had no gene match. CDR3 length equals 15 residues. The CDR3 DNA follows: TGCAGCGTTGAAGGCCCCCCTAGCGGGGATGGCGGGCAGTACTTC. The encoded protein is CSVEGPPSGDGGQYF.

The chain recombines TRBV14 with TRBJ2-3; perhaps TRBD2 as D (6 bases). Germline CDR1 reads SGHDN; CDR2 reads FVKESK. This CDR3 region has 17 residues. Trimming pared 5 bases from V and 4 bases from J, leaving 22 bases between. The chain's CDR3 is CASSETASTRRADTQYF. The DNA for the CDR3 is TGTGCCAGCAGCGAGACTGCCTCCACTAGGAGGGCAGATACGCAGTATTTT.

The V gene is TRBV29-1, the J gene TRBJ2-2; TRBD2 aligns across 8 bases. Germline CDR1 reads SQVTM; CDR2 reads ANQGSEA. The CDR3 is 12 residues long. Losses at the gene ends were 7 bases for V and 4 bases for J; bases not matched to a gene: 2. CDR3 residues: CSGLAGTGELFF. The CDR3 DNA sequence: TGCAGCGGGCTAGCGGGCACCGGGGAGCTGTTTTTT.

The rearrangement uses TRBV19 and TRBJ2-7; 7 nucleotides line up with TRBD1. From germline, CDR1 is LNHDA and CDR2 SQIVND (reference sequence). V was pared by 5 bases and J by 3 bases, with 4 bases of the junction left unmatched. The CDR3 contains 13 residues. The CDR3 region is CASSLTGNYEQYF. CDR3 DNA: TGTGCCAGTAGTCTGACAGGGAACTACGAGCAGTACTTC.

The rearrangement joins TRBV6-5 to TRBJ1-2, with D maybe TRBD1 (6 bases). Per the germline V gene, CDR1 is MNHEY and CDR2 is SVGAGI. The ends were cut back, 5 bases at V and 4 bases at J, with 11 bases in the middle. This CDR3 has 13 residues. The CDR3 sequence is CASSETGSYGYTF. The CDR3 DNA reads TGTGCCAGCAGTGAGACAGGATCCTATGGCTACACCTTC.

This clone was counted only a few times. This chain uses TRBV7-2 with TRBJ2-7; weak D call: TRBD1 (6 bases). Germline lookup yields CDR1 SGHTA and CDR2 FQGNSA. This CDR3 is 14 amino acids long. V lost 5 bases to trimming and J lost 3 bases, with 14 bases between them. The CDR3 bases are TGTGCCAGCAGCCCCCGGGACACGAACTACGAGCAGTACTTC. As protein: CASSPRDTNYEQYF.

This CDR3 reads CASHPGDFHGYTF. In DNA form, the CDR3 reads TGTGCCAGCCACCCAGGGGATTTTCATGGCTACACCTTC. This chain connects TRBV13 to TRBJ1-2; maybe TRBD1 (6 bases). The germline V and J ends were trimmed by 8 bases and 6 bases, with 16 bases remaining between them. This CDR3 is 13 amino acids long. Germline loops: CDR1 PRHDT, CDR2 FYEKMQ (reference sequence).

The CDR3 reads CASSLAGGNTEAFF. The CDR3 DNA sequence: TGCGCCAGCAGCTTGGCAGGGGGCAACACTGAAGCTTTCTTT. This chain uses TRBV5-1 with TRBJ1-1; TRBD1 matches 8 bases. Germline V gene data show CDR1 as SGHRS and CDR2 as YFSETQ. CDR3 length: 14 amino acids. V lost 0 bases and J lost 2; bases outside the gene matches: 0.

Concerning this clone itself: A read error may produce the germline difference seen at one junction end. The rearrangement joins TRBV7-3 to TRBJ2-2; D call uncertain. The germline gives CDR1 SGHTA, CDR2 FQGTGA. This CDR3 region has 14 residues. CDR3 sequence: CASSYGENTGELFF. The CDR3 DNA reads as TGCGCCAGCAGCTATGGGGAGAACACCGGGGAGCTGTTTTTT.

This clone came up a few times. This sequence joins TRBV13 and TRBJ2-7, with D unclear. Trimming pared 5 bases from V and 6 bases from J, leaving 14 bases between. Per the germline V gene, CDR1 is PRHDT and CDR2 is FYEKMQ (reference sequence). The CDR3 is made up of 13 amino acids. CDR3: CASSPPPLGEQYF. The CDR3 nucleotides are TGTGCCAGCAGCCCGCCCCCCCTAGGCGAGCAGTACTTC.

This clone appeared a single time. V and J are TRBV30 and TRBJ1-1; TRBD1 agrees at 9 bases. The CDR3 has 13 amino acids. V lost 1 base to trimming and J lost 10 bases; unmatched junction nucleotides: 7. CDR1 and CDR2 from the germline V gene are GTSNPN and SVGIG (reference sequence). CDR3 sequence reads: CAWSETGGSSAFF. CDR3 DNA sequence: TGTGCCTGGAGTGAGACAGGGGGAAGCTCAGCTTTCTTT.

At least ten counts were recorded for this clone. The chain couples TRBV11-2 to TRBJ1-4; D remains ambiguous. V was clipped by 3 bases and J by 5 bases, with 4 bases between them. Germline CDR1 is SGHAT and CDR2 is FQNNGV. This CDR3 has 12 amino acids. The CDR3 DNA is TGTGCCAGCAGCTTTCAAAATGAAAAACTGTTTTTT. Its translation: CASSFQNEKLFF.

This clone was observed a single time. This rearrangement joins TRBV5-6 to TRBJ1-5, with D maybe TRBD1 (5 bases). Germline V gene data show CDR1 as SGHDT and CDR2 as YYEEEE. The V end lost 0 bases, the J end lost 0 bases, and 10 bases lay between the germline ends. This CDR3 is 16 amino acids long. CDR3 sequence (DNA): TGTGCCAGCAGCTTGGCTTCAGGGAATAGCAATCAGCCCCAGCATTTT. Translating gives CASSLASGNSNQPQHF.